The 22 T cell receptor beta chains below all came from one sample that was sequenced in a study of beta chain features in type 1 diabetes. Expressed TCRB transcripts were sequenced, since all the RNA that had been isolated was reverse transcribed. Data came from immunoSEQ multiplex PCR; TCRdb stores just in-frame clones and leaves some out. Among hundreds of thousands of clones listed, approximately 30% were seen once. The sample was naive CD4+ T cells from blood. The receptors here all came from a man younger than 35 in good health.

This clone came up a few times. The chain couples TRBV4-3 to TRBJ2-1, with unresolved D. The V and J ends lost 1 base and 10 bases respectively, with 17 bases between them. Germline CDR1 is LGHNA and CDR2 is YSLEER. The CDR3 is 15 residues long. The CDR3 loop reads CASSQAYSARLEQFF. The CDR3 region has the DNA TGCGCCAGCAGCCAAGCCTACTCGGCAAGACTCGAGCAGTTCTTC.

There are a few counts of this clone. The chain couples TRBV30 to TRBJ2-1, with D unclear. CDR3 length equals 13 residues. The V gene lost 4 bases and the J gene lost 6 bases, with 13 bases spanning the gap. CDR1 and CDR2 from the germline V gene are GTSNPN and SVGIG (reference sequence). This CDR3 is CAWKNGYRNEQFF. For the CDR3, the DNA is TGTGCCTGGAAAAACGGGTACCGCAATGAGCAGTTCTTC.

J is TRBJ2-3 and V is TRBV30, with TRBD2 matching over 11 bases. V lost 8 bases, J lost 5 bases, and 3 bases stayed unmatched. Per the germline V gene, CDR1 is GTSNPN and CDR2 is SVGIG (reference sequence). The CDR3 extends over 12 amino acids. DNA of the CDR3: TGTGCCGCCGGACTAGCGGGAGATACGCAGTATTTT. Translating it yields CAAGLAGDTQYF.

A few counts support this clone. This chain joins TRBV27 and TRBJ1-1; 7 nucleotides align to TRBD1. V dropped 5 bases and J dropped 1; count of bases not matched to a gene: 7. The CDR3 is 15 amino acids. Germline V gene lookup returns CDR1 MNHEY and CDR2 SMNVEV (reference sequence). CDR3 amino acids: CASSQPGGRNTEAFF. DNA of the CDR3: TGTGCCAGCAGTCAGCCAGGGGGGCGGAACACTGAAGCTTTCTTT.

This clone was seen a few times. J is TRBJ2-7 and V is TRBV30, with unresolved D. V was shortened by 3 bases and J by 6 bases, with 9 bases between the two germline ends. CDR1 and CDR2 (germline): GTSNPN, SVGIG (reference sequence). The CDR3 spans 11 residues. The CDR3 nucleotides are TGTGCCTGGAGCCAGAGACTCGAGCAGTACTTC. Translating it yields CAWSQRLEQYF.

This clone was seen a few times. The chain links TRBV6-5 to TRBJ1-2; D call uncertain. V dropped 5 bases and J dropped 2 bases, with 9 bases sitting between them. Germline lookup yields CDR1 MNHEY and CDR2 SVGAGI. CDR3 length equals 13 residues. The CDR3 region is CASSSRENYGYTF. DNA of the CDR3: TGTGCCAGCAGTAGTCGAGAAAACTATGGCTACACCTTC.

The chain joins TRBV5-4 to TRBJ2-1; TRBD2 matches 8 bases. The length of the CDR3 is 14 residues. CDR1 and CDR2 from the germline V gene are SGHNT and YYREEE (reference sequence). The V and J ends lost 0 bases and 10 bases, in that order; junction bases with no gene match: 6. The CDR3 DNA sequence: TGTGCCAGCAGCTTGGAGACTAGCGCAAACGAGCAGTTCTTC. This codes for CASSLETSANEQFF.

With respect to this clone: The sample holds other DNA sequences that translate to the same CDR3. The CDR3 here is CSGGTSGTDTQYF. As DNA, the CDR3 is TGCAGCGGGGGGACTAGCGGGACAGATACGCAGTATTTT. The chain joins TRBV29-1 to TRBJ2-3, with TRBD2 identical over 12 bases. The germline CDR1 and CDR2 sequences are SQVTM and ANQGSEA. Unmatched junction bases numbered 2, after V lost 7 bases and J lost 3 bases. The CDR3 contains 13 residues.

This clone was observed a single time. The rearrangement uses TRBV14 and TRBJ2-1; the D is unclear. V lost 2 bases and J 4 bases, leaving 9 bases between the germline ends. CDR3 length: 14 amino acids. Germline V lookup: CDR1 SGHDN, CDR2 FVKESK. CDR3 nucleotide sequence: TGTGCCAGCAGCCAACTTGCCTCGTACAATGAGCAGTTCTTC. Residues: CASSQLASYNEQFF.

This clone came up a few times. The rearrangement joins TRBV11-2 to TRBJ2-1; D remains ambiguous. Looked up from germline, CDR1 is SGHAT and CDR2 is FQNNGV. V lost 6 bases, J lost 0 bases, and 9 bases lay in between. There are 14 residues in the CDR3. The CDR3 loop reads CASSHLSSYNEQFF. The DNA of the CDR3 is TGTGCCAGCAGTCACTTGAGCTCCTACAATGAGCAGTTCTTC.

V usage is TRBV2 and J usage is TRBJ2-1; D gene ambiguous. There are 10 residues in the CDR3. The V end was cut by 4 bases, the J end by 15 bases, with 10 bases between. In germline, CDR1 is SNHLY, CDR2 FYNNEI. The CDR3, as DNA: TGTGCCAGCAGTGGGGCCCTCAGGTTCTTC. Protein sequence: CASSGALRFF.

In this sample, this clone turned up once. V is TRBV30 and J is TRBJ2-7, with TRBD2 identical over 7 bases. This CDR3 has 14 amino acids. CDR1 and CDR2 (germline): GTSNPN, SVGIG (reference sequence). The V segment lost 0 bases and the J segment 0 bases; nucleotides outside the gene matches: 2. CDR3: CAWSVAGLSYEQYF. CDR3 coding DNA: TGTGCCTGGAGTGTAGCGGGGCTCTCCTACGAGCAGTACTTC.

This chain connects TRBV29-1 to TRBJ1-2; 9 bases line up with TRBD1. Germline CDR1 is SQVTM and CDR2 is ANQGSEA. V lost 2 bases to trimming and J lost 2 bases; unmatched junction nucleotides: 3. The CDR3 spans 14 residues. The CDR3 DNA follows: TGCAGCGTTGAAAGGGGACAGGGCAACTATGGCTACACCTTC. Protein: CSVERGQGNYGYTF.

The chain employs TRBV7-8 and TRBJ2-5; 13 positions match TRBD2. Trimming removed 5 bases from V and 5 bases from J; junction bases left unmatched: 5. The CDR3 length is 15 residues. The germline V gene encodes CDR1 SGHVS and CDR2 FQNEAQ. The CDR3, as DNA: TGTGCCAGCAGCCACGGACTAGCGGGAGTGGAGACCCAGTACTTC. As protein: CASSHGLAGVETQYF.

In its sample, this clone was seen once. The chain links TRBV21-1 to TRBJ1-1; whether TRBD1, the table's D call, matches the DNA was not checked. TRBV21-1 has pseudogene status. CDR3 length equals 12 residues. The CDR3 DNA sequence: TGTGCCAGCAGCAAACAGGGAATTGAAGCTTTCTTT. This gives the protein CASSKQGIEAFF.

The rearrangement joins TRBV29-1 to TRBJ2-1; TRBD2 might be the D (5 bases). Trimming shortened V by 4 bases and J by 3 bases, and 13 bases separated the two germline ends. Germline lookup yields CDR1 SQVTM and CDR2 ANQGSEA. This CDR3 is built from 14 residues. CDR3 residues: CSVGKSGNYNEQFF. CDR3 nucleotides: TGCAGCGTTGGAAAAAGCGGAAACTACAATGAGCAGTTCTTC.

This clone showed up just a few times. The chain uses TRBV29-1 and TRBJ2-1, with D perhaps TRBD1 (5 bases). Germline V lookup: CDR1 SQVTM, CDR2 ANQGSEA. The CDR3 spans 16 residues. The V end was cut by 0 bases, the J end by 0 bases, with 12 bases between. As DNA, the CDR3 is TGCAGCGTTGAAGATATGACAGAAAGCTCCTACAATGAGCAGTTCTTC. This sequence encodes CSVEDMTESSYNEQFF.

The rearrangement uses TRBV7-2 and TRBJ2-7; D is possibly TRBD2 (6 bases). Trimming pared 5 bases from V and 1 base from J, leaving 12 bases between. Germline V gives CDR1 SGHTA, CDR2 FQGNSA. The CDR3 is made up of 14 amino acids. Here the CDR3 reads CASSNGRESYEQYF. CDR3 bases: TGTGCCAGCAGCAACGGCCGGGAGTCCTACGAGCAGTACTTC.

The chain is built from TRBV30 and TRBJ2-3; tentative D call: TRBD2 (5 bases). V lost 0 bases and J lost 8, with 12 bases in between. Germline values: CDR1 GTSNPN, CDR2 SVGIG (reference sequence). The CDR3 is 13 residues long. The CDR3 DNA reads as TGTGCCTGGAGTGTTGCCGGTGGAGGTACGCAGTATTTT. Its translation: CAWSVAGGGTQYF.

The chain links TRBV30 to TRBJ2-1; 10 bases map to TRBD2. Germline lookup yields CDR1 GTSNPN and CDR2 SVGIG (reference sequence). J gave up 1 base and V 5 bases, and 5 bases lay outside the gene matches. CDR3 size: 15 residues. The CDR3 DNA is TGTGCCTGGGGTAGCGGGAGGATTTCCTACAATGAGCAGTTCTTC. It encodes CAWGSGRISYNEQFF.

V is TRBV2 and J is TRBJ2-4, with a possible D match to TRBD1 (7 bases). V dropped 4 bases and J dropped 15 bases, with 19 bases sitting between them. CDR3 length: 13 residues. CDR1 SNHLY and CDR2 FYNNEI come from the germline V gene. The CDR3 is CASSGEEGAKWYF. The CDR3 DNA follows: TGTGCCAGCAGTGGGGAGGAGGGGGCGAAATGGTACTTC.

The J gene is TRBJ2-3, the V gene TRBV29-1; 9 bases map to TRBD2. The CDR3 has 11 residues. Unmatched junction bases numbered 2, after V lost 7 bases and J lost 6 bases. Germline V gives CDR1 SQVTM, CDR2 ANQGSEA. The CDR3 DNA is TGCAGCGCCGGACTAGCGGATACGCAGTATTTT. Translation gives CSAGLADTQYF.